This T cell receptor (beta chain) was obtained from a study of blood T cell repertoires in COVID-19. Study as a whole: The samples span acute and convalescent COVID-19 from the United States, Italy and Spain. Sources were T cells, B-cell-depleted T cells, or PBMCs; the material itself was cDNA or gDNA.

In its sample, this clone was seen once. In the authors' methods: Quantification of nucleated cells was approximated via reference gene primer amplification. Some clones are missing from TCRdb's copy, which holds only in-frame ones; the method was immunoSEQ multiplex PCR. V, J and clone size are those of that table, while D and trimming were read from the DNA. This table has 35,000 to 55,000 clones, 80% to 90% appearing once. Sequencing was performed on peripheral blood. The clonotype was recovered from a human donor in a cohort sampled during active COVID-19.

The CDR3 bases are TGTGCCAGCAGTCCCAACCTAGCGGGTCCGTCCACAGATACGCAGTATTTT. Translation gives CASSPNLAGPSTDTQYF. The V call is TRBV28, the J call TRBJ2-3, with TRBD2 identical over 8 bases. The CDR3 sequence is 17 residues long. J was trimmed by 2 bases and V by 5 bases; bases with no gene match: 12. Germline values: CDR1 MDHEN, CDR2 SYDVKM.